A single T cell receptor beta chain is shown here with its context. The record originates from a study of shared clonotypes between healthy human individuals. The data were produced by immunoSEQ multiplex PCR, yet TCRdb's version contains in-frame clones alone and is incomplete. The repertoire includes 600,000 to 800,000 clones, approximately 77% of them detected once, and roughly 1.8% sits in the top ten. Per the germline V gene, CDR1 is MGHDK and CDR2 is SYGVNS. The CDR3 consists of 13 residues. V lost 1 base and J 10 bases, leaving 11 bases between the germline ends. The chain carries TRBV25-1 and TRBJ2-1; TRBD2 might be the D (5 bases). Sequencing used memory CD4+ T cells sorted from blood. Subset reported: CD45RA-negative fraction. This TCR came from a woman under 40 in good health. The CDR3 reads CASSELRAREQFF. The CDR3 DNA follows: TGTGCCAGCAGTGAATTGCGGGCCAGGGAGCAGTTCTTC.